Below, one TCR beta chain is given with its context. Its matching antigen is unknown. These data originate in a study of blood T cells in healthy people across ages. The CDR3 covers 14 residues. V was shortened by 3 bases and J by 1 base, with 6 bases between the two germline ends. In germline, CDR1 is SEHNR, CDR2 FQNEAQ (reference sequence). Study-wide findings and caveats: Long-lived donors exceeded aged donors in naive CD4+ cells and diversity. The recorded TCR beta diversity per million T cells decreased in a roughly linear manner with age. Diversity figures based on one million T cells were deemed too low.

Through a sample-barcoded 5' primer and a J-beta primer mix, a second PCR was run for roughly 6 to 11 cycles. MiXCR, applied by TCRdb to the 5' RACE reads, yields one record per CDR3 protein. The table has around 800,000 distinct CDR3 sequences, around 68% seen once. The chain employs TRBV7-9 and TRBJ2-2; D gene uncertain. Source material: blood. The TCR originated in a young man in good health. CDR3 loop: CASSLHWNTGELFF. CDR3 coding DNA: TGTGCCAGCAGCTTGCACTGGAACACCGGGGAGCTGTTTTTT.